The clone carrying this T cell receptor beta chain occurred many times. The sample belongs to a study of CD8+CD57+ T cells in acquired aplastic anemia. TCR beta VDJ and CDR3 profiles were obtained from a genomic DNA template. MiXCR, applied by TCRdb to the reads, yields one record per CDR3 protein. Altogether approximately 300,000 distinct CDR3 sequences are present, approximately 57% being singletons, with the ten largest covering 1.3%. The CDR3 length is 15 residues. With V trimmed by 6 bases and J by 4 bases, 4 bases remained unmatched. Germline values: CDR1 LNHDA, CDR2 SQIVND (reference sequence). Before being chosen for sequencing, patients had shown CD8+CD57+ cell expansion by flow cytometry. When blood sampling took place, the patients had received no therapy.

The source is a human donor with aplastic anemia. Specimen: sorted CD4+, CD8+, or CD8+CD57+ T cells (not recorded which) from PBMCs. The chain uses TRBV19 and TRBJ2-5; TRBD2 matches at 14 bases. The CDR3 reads CASRLGLAGGETQYF. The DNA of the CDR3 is TGTGCCAGTAGACTTGGACTAGCGGGAGGAGAGACCCAGTACTTC. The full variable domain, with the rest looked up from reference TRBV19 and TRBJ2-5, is DGGITQSPKYLFRKEGQNVTLSCEQNLNHDAMYWYRQDPGQGLRLIYYSQIVNDFQKGDIAEGYSVSREKKESFPLTVTSAQKNPTAFYLCASRLGLAGGETQYFGPGTRLLVL.